The 13 T cell receptor beta chains below were found in one sample sequenced in a study of OX40 agonist ivuxolimab in advanced cancers. Profiling relied on immunoSEQ multiplex PCR, and the TCRdb table lists in-frame clones only, not all of them. Seen here are 99,000 or so clones, approximately 95% observed once, and the top ten hold 2%. The specimen was CD4+ or CD8+ T cells sorted from blood, collected in a trial of the OX40 agonist ivuxolimab. These receptors originate from an adult with an advanced solid tumor such as melanoma, head and neck, liver or kidney cancer.

This clone was seen once. The CDR3 bases are TGTGCCAGCGCCCTAGCGGGAACCTACGAGCAGTACTTC. It is translated as CASALAGTYEQYF. The chain recombines TRBV27 with TRBJ2-7; 9 nucleotides align to TRBD2. Trimming cost V 8 bases and J 2 bases; bases outside gene matches: 4. The germline CDR1 and CDR2 sequences are MNHEY and SMNVEV (reference sequence). CDR3 length: 13 amino acids.

V gene TRBV19 combines with J gene TRBJ1-5; D remains unclear. The CDR3 is 14 residues long. The germline CDR1 and CDR2 sequences are LNHDA and SQIVND (reference sequence). V dropped 0 bases and J dropped 8 bases, with 11 bases sitting between them. The chain's CDR3 is CASSIDGLMEPQHF. For the CDR3, the DNA is TGTGCCAGTAGTATAGATGGGCTTATGGAGCCCCAGCATTTT.

The J gene is TRBJ1-1, the V gene TRBV5-4; D remains ambiguous. Between the trimmed V and J ends, which lost 0 bases and 8 bases, there was a span of 8 bases. CDR1 is SGHNT and CDR2 is YYREEE in the germline V gene (reference sequence). This CDR3 spans 12 amino acids. The CDR3 nucleotides read TGTGCCAGCAGCTTGGAAGGCAGGGAAGCTTTCTTT. Amino acids: CASSLEGREAFF.

The chain is built from TRBV19 and TRBJ1-2; a weak D match, TRBD1 (5 bases). The V gene's germline CDR1 is LNHDA and CDR2 SQIVND (reference sequence). V was clipped by 6 bases and J by 8 bases, with 13 bases between them. This CDR3 is 12 amino acids long. The CDR3 nucleotides are TGTGCCAGTAGCGGGGGAAGTCGGGGCTACACCTTC. Protein: CASSGGSRGYTF.

The chain has TRBV28 and TRBJ1-5; 9 positions agree with TRBD1. Germline CDR1 and CDR2: MDHEN and SYDVKM. The CDR3 runs to 14 residues. V was pared by 5 bases and J by 6 bases, with 5 bases of the junction left unmatched. CDR3 loop: CASSPDRGSQPQHF. The CDR3 nucleotides are TGTGCCAGCAGTCCCGACAGGGGGAGTCAGCCCCAGCATTTT.

The rearrangement uses TRBV10-1 and TRBJ2-1; a weak D match, TRBD1 (6 bases). There are 12 residues in the CDR3. V shed 5 bases and J shed 8 bases, with 10 bases lying between them. In germline, CDR1 is WNHNN, CDR2 SYGVQD (reference sequence). This CDR3 is CASSSQGDEQFF. The CDR3 coding sequence is TGCGCCAGCAGTTCACAGGGCGATGAGCAGTTCTTC.

Regarding this clone: The same CDR3 can be traced to other DNA sequences in this sample. The chain employs TRBV14 and TRBJ2-3; TRBD2 matches 7 bases. This CDR3 is built from 15 residues. Unmatched junction bases numbered 8, after V lost 0 bases and J lost 8 bases. Germline V lookup: CDR1 SGHDN, CDR2 FVKESK. In DNA, the CDR3 is TGTGCCAGCAGCCAAGATTGGACTAGTGGGTCTACGCAGTATTTT. Its translation is CASSQDWTSGSTQYF.

V and J are TRBV27 and TRBJ2-3, with D maybe TRBD1 (5 bases). The CDR3 covers 16 residues. V gave up 0 bases and J gave up 4 bases, with 14 bases separating them. Germline CDR1 MNHEY, CDR2 SMNVEV (reference sequence). CDR3 sequence: CASSLSAREFADTQYF. Here the CDR3 DNA reads TGTGCCAGCAGTTTATCCGCCAGGGAATTCGCAGATACGCAGTATTTT.

The J gene is TRBJ2-7, the V gene TRBV6-6, with 8 bases aligning to TRBD2. The CDR3 loop spans 16 amino acids. Germline-derived CDR1 and CDR2 are MNHNY and SVGAGI (reference sequence). V was clipped by 0 bases and J by 4 bases; unmatched bases: 8. CDR3: CASSYSSGSGDYEQYF. The CDR3, as DNA: TGTGCCAGCAGTTACTCGTCCGGTAGCGGGGATTACGAGCAGTACTTC.

This sequence joins TRBV6-1 and TRBJ1-1; 10 bases map to TRBD1. The CDR3 is 12 residues long. Unmatched junction bases numbered 6, after V lost 10 bases and J lost 7 bases. Germline CDR1 is MNHNS and CDR2 is SASEGT. The CDR3 DNA sequence: TGTGCCACCGAGGGACAGGGGCTTGAAGCTTTCTTT. It encodes CATEGQGLEAFF.

The chain carries TRBV7-9 and TRBJ1-2; D possibly corresponds to TRBD1 (5 bases). Between the trimmed V and J ends, which lost 2 bases and 7 bases, there was a span of 14 bases. This CDR3 is built from 14 residues. Germline CDR1 SEHNR, CDR2 FQNEAQ (reference sequence). CDR3 sequence (DNA): TGTGCCAGCAGCTTAATGGGGGACGGCCTTGGCTACACCTTC. Translation gives CASSLMGDGLGYTF.

J is TRBJ2-1 and V is TRBV19, with D tentatively TRBD2 (7 bases). The V end was cut by 7 bases, the J end by 8 bases, with 21 bases between. Germline CDR1 and CDR2: LNHDA and SQIVND (reference sequence). The CDR3 contains 15 residues. The CDR3 DNA sequence: TGTGCCAGTATGGAGGGGGGGGACTACGTCTATGAGCAGTTCTTC. This translates into CASMEGGDYVYEQFF.

This chain uses TRBV7-3 with TRBJ2-1, with D uncertain. V was shortened by 0 bases and J by 7 bases, with 4 bases between the two germline ends. Germline-derived CDR1 and CDR2 are SGHTA and FQGTGA. This CDR3 contains 12 residues. The CDR3 DNA is TGTGCCAGCAGCTTAACTGGGAATGAGCAGTTCTTC. This gives the protein CASSLTGNEQFF. The whole variable domain, filled in from reference TRBV7-3 and TRBJ2-1, reads GAGVSQTPSNKVTEKGKYVELRCDPISGHTALYWYRQSLGQGPEFLIYFQGTGAADDSGLPNDRFFAVRPEGSVSTLKIQRTERGDSAVYLCASSLTGNEQFFGPGTRLTVL.